The clone carrying this T cell receptor beta chain was counted between two and nine times. This CDR3 region has 15 residues. The V end lost 2 bases, the J end lost 10 bases, and 15 bases lay between the germline ends. Looked up from germline, CDR1 is LNHDA and CDR2 is SQIVND (reference sequence). This entry comes from a study of blood T cell repertoires in COVID-19. Generated by immunoSEQ multiplex PCR, the TCRdb table keeps only in-frame clones and is missing some. The sample records approximately 250,000 clones, approximately 87% being singletons. The sample taken for sequencing was peripheral blood. The chain joins TRBV19 to TRBJ1-6; no reliable D call. This TCR came from a man aged 55 to 70 who had recovered from COVID-19. In nucleotides, the CDR3 is TGTGCCAGTAGTATAAATGGTCGCACGACATCACCCCTCCACTTT. Translation: CASSINGRTTSPLHF. Full variable domain (remainder filled in from reference TRBV19 and TRBJ1-6): DGGITQSPKYLFRKEGQNVTLSCEQNLNHDAMYWYRQDPGQGLRLIYYSQIVNDFQKGDIAEGYSVSREKKESFPLTVTSAQKNPTAFYLCASSINGRTTSPLHFGNGTRLTVT.